One sample yielded the 25 T cell receptor beta chains listed below, sequenced in a study of blood T cells in healthy people across ages. A J-beta primer mix and a sample-barcoded 5' primer were used in a second PCR of roughly 7 to 12 cycles. One entry per CDR3 protein results from TCRdb running MiXCR on the 5' RACE reads. Of around 670,000 distinct CDR3 sequences in the sample, 25% to 30% are singletons; the top ten hold approximately 15%. Material for sequencing was blood. The origin of the receptors is a woman at least 80 years old in good health.

This clonotype appeared a few times. This chain joins TRBV30 and TRBJ1-2; D ambiguous. V dropped 5 bases and J dropped 5 bases, with 15 bases sitting between them. Germline V gene sequence: CDR1 GTSNPN, CDR2 SVGIG (reference sequence). The CDR3 contains 13 residues. The CDR3 nucleotides read TGTGCCTGGTGCCCCCGGCAGGAATATGGCTACACCTTC. This translates into CAWCPRQEYGYTF. Together with reference TRBV30 and TRBJ1-2, the CDR3 gives the full variable domain: SQTIHQWPATLVQPVGSPLSLECTVEGTSNPNLYWYRQAAGRGLQLLFYSVGIGQISSEVPQNLSASRPQDRQFILSSKKLLLSDSGFYLCAWCPRQEYGYTFGSGTRLTVV.

As regards this clonotype: A single base separates this from a much larger clone, so it may be a read error. V is TRBV18 and J is TRBJ2-7, with a weak D call TRBD1 (6 bases). V lost 6 bases, J lost 7 bases, and 22 bases lay in between. The CDR3 is made up of 15 amino acids. Germline loops: CDR1 KGHSH, CDR2 LQKENI. The CDR3 region is CASSPSTPGDNEQYF. CDR3 in DNA: TGTGCCAGCTCGCCTTCGACCCCCGGGGACAATGAGCAGTACTTC.

This clonotype was counted between two and nine times. The J gene is TRBJ1-1, the V gene TRBV7-9; D is ambiguous. CDR3 length: 13 residues. Trimming cost V 1 base and J 3 bases, with 6 bases left between them. Germline V gene data show CDR1 as SEHNR and CDR2 as FQNEAQ (reference sequence). The CDR3 loop reads CASSLGSHTEAFF. The CDR3 bases are TGTGCCAGCAGCTTAGGATCACACACTGAAGCTTTCTTT.

This clonotype has a count of ten or more. V gene TRBV12-3 or TRBV12-4 combines with J gene TRBJ1-2; no clear D gene. Deletions cut 3 bases from V and 8 bases from J, with 13 bases between. This CDR3 contains 13 residues. The CDR3 nucleotides are TGTGCCAGCAGTTTGATGACGGTCGCGGGCTACACCTTC. It codes for CASSLMTVAGYTF.

Of note for this clonotype: The junction does not match germline at one end; this may be a read error. J is TRBJ2-6 and V is TRBV27; TRBD1 might be the D (6 bases). The germline gives CDR1 MNHEY, CDR2 SMNVEV (reference sequence). This CDR3 comprises 15 residues. In nucleotides, the CDR3 is TGTGCCAGCAGTTTATCTGGGGGCGCGGCCAGCGTCCTGACTTTC. Protein sequence: CASSLSGGAASVLTF. Full variable domain (remainder filled in from reference TRBV27 and TRBJ2-6): EAQVTQNPRYLITVTGKKLTVTCSQNMNHEYMSWYRQDPGLGLRQIYYSMNVEVTDKGDVPEGYKVSRKEKRNFPLILESPSPNQTSLYFCASSLSGGAASVLTFGAGSRLTVL.

In this sample, this clonotype turned up many times. The V and J genes are TRBV30 and TRBJ1-1; 8 bases line up with TRBD1. Trimming took 0 bases from V and 11 from J; bases not matched to a gene: 8. CDR1 and CDR2 from the germline V gene are GTSNPN and SVGIG (reference sequence). This CDR3 is 13 amino acids long. CDR3 amino acids: CAWSVSDRADAFF. DNA for the CDR3: TGTGCCTGGAGTGTATCGGACAGGGCGGACGCTTTCTTT. Supplemented by reference TRBV30 and TRBJ1-1, the full variable domain reads SQTIHQWPATLVQPVGSPLSLECTVEGTSNPNLYWYRQAAGRGLQLLFYSVGIGQISSEVPQNLSASRPQDRQFILSSKKLLLSDSGFYLCAWSVSDRADAFFGQGTRLTVV.

As to this clonotype: The final CDR3 position lacks the conserved phenylalanine or tryptophan, pointing to a likely read error. The chain links TRBV18 to TRBJ2-3, with 10 nucleotides matching TRBD2. The CDR3 has 16 residues. Germline values: CDR1 KGHSH, CDR2 LQKENI. Trimming took 2 bases from V and 2 from J; bases not matched to a gene: 4. The CDR3 region has the DNA TGTGCCAGCTCACCAACTAGCGGGGTCCTCACAGATACGCAGTATGTT. Translated: CASSPTSGVLTDTQYV.

The table lists this clonotype with many counts. J is TRBJ2-3 and V is TRBV5-6; D gene ambiguous. The CDR3 has 16 residues. CDR1 is SGHDT, CDR2 YYEEEE, per germline. Trimming pared 5 bases from V and 2 bases from J, leaving 18 bases between. CDR3: CASSVFQVGHTDTQYF. In DNA, the CDR3 is TGTGCCAGCAGTGTATTTCAGGTAGGGCACACAGATACGCAGTATTTT.

This clonotype was recorded once. A read error may be the cause here, since a much bigger clone is one base away. This chain joins TRBV6-1 and TRBJ2-3; 13 bases are a match to TRBD2. The germline gives CDR1 MNHNS, CDR2 SASEGT. The CDR3 spans 18 residues. CDR3: CASTPGYGTSGATDRQYF. The CDR3 DNA follows: TGTGCCAGCACTCCAGGTTATGGGACTAGCGGGGCCACAGATAGGCAGTATTTT.

At least ten counts were recorded for this clonotype. This could be a read error, since a much larger clone is one nucleotide away. The chain joins TRBV6-2 or TRBV6-3 to TRBJ2-1; 8 nucleotides align to TRBD1. Germline-derived CDR1 and CDR2 are MNHEY and SVGEGT. The CDR3 has 14 amino acids. The ends lost 6 bases at V and 5 bases at J; junction bases unmatched: 6. DNA for the CDR3: TGTGCCAGCAGGCGGTCAGGGGGCCACAATGAGCAGTTCTTC. Protein sequence: CASRRSGGHNEQFF.

This clonotype was recorded many times. The chain uses TRBV24-1 and TRBJ2-1; 15 bases fit TRBD2. The CDR3 is 15 amino acids. V lost 4 bases and J lost 13; bases outside the gene matches: 7. The V gene's germline CDR1 is KGHDR and CDR2 SFDVKD. The CDR3 DNA sequence: TGTGCCACCAGTGACACGGGACTAGCGGGGGGCCTCCAGTTCTTC. Protein: CATSDTGLAGGLQFF.

This clonotype was picked up many times. The chain uses TRBV5-1 and TRBJ1-1; D ambiguous. This CDR3 is built from 14 residues. Germline CDR1 and CDR2: SGHRS and YFSETQ. The germline V and J ends were trimmed by 0 bases and 1 base, with 7 bases remaining between them. The CDR3 loop reads CASSLVDPNTEAFF. Written as DNA, the CDR3 is TGCGCCAGCAGCTTGGTAGACCCGAACACTGAAGCTTTCTTT.

The CDR3 sequence: CASSLVQSEYEQYF. CDR3 coding DNA: TGTGCCAGCAGCTTGGTTCAGTCCGAATACGAGCAGTACTTC. The J gene is TRBJ2-4, the V gene TRBV5-5; no clear D. Judging by the DNA end, TRBJ2-7 fits better; the J call may be wrong. The CDR3 length is 14 residues. Germline V gene lookup returns CDR1 SGHKS and CDR2 YYEKEE (reference sequence).

CDR3 protein: CSAMARDTQYF. For the CDR3, the DNA is TGCAGTGCGATGGCCAGAGATACGCAGTATTTT. V and J are TRBV20-1 and TRBJ2-3; the D is unclear. Trimming stripped 6 bases from V and 5 bases from J, with 9 bases between. CDR3 size: 11 residues. Germline assignment: CDR1 DFQATT and CDR2 SNEGSKA (reference sequence).

This clonotype was counted ten times or more. The chain combines TRBV6-5 with TRBJ2-7; D unclear. Germline lookup yields CDR1 MNHEY and CDR2 SVGAGI. With 2 bases removed from V and 1 base from J, the gap between germline ends came to 6 bases. This CDR3 spans 13 amino acids. The CDR3 coding sequence is TGTGCCAGCAGTTACAGGCGGTCCTACGAGCAGTACTTC. Translation gives CASSYRRSYEQYF.

This clonotype was seen many times. This chain links TRBV5-1 with TRBJ1-5; D gene ambiguous. Germline CDR1 SGHRS, CDR2 YFSETQ. The CDR3 is made up of 12 amino acids. V shed 7 bases and J shed 2 bases, with 7 bases lying between them. The CDR3 reads CASCNGNQPQHF. The DNA of the CDR3 is TGCGCCAGCTGTAATGGCAATCAGCCCCAGCATTTT.

The chain combines TRBV7-2 with TRBJ2-7, with 7 nucleotides matching TRBD2. Near its end, the DNA agrees better with TRBJ2-5, so the J call may be wrong. The CDR3 spans 14 residues. CDR1 and CDR2 (germline): SGHTA, FQGNSA. The CDR3 spells CASSWDGGGETQYF. The CDR3 region has the DNA TGTGCCAGCAGCTGGGACGGGGGAGGGGAGACCCAGTACTTC.

The CDR3: CASSVDRGSVPTYEQYF. DNA for the CDR3: TGTGCCAGCAGCGTAGATCGAGGGTCAGTCCCTACCTACGAGCAGTACTTC. V gene TRBV9 combines with J gene TRBJ2-7; possible D gene TRBD2, 5 bases. The CDR3 loop spans 17 amino acids. Per the germline V gene, CDR1 is SGDLS and CDR2 is YYNGEE. The V end was cut by 0 bases, the J end by 2 bases, with 18 bases between. The full variable domain, completed using reference TRBV9 and TRBJ2-7, is DSGVTQTPKHLITATGQRVTLRCSPRSGDLSVYWYQQSLDQGLQFLIQYYNGEERAKGNILERFSAQQFPDLHSELNLSSLELGDSALYFCASSVDRGSVPTYEQYFGPGTRLTVT.

This clonotype came up many times. CDR3 in amino acids: CASSSLDLNSYNEQFF. CDR3 DNA sequence: TGTGCCAGCAGTTCCCTAGACCTAAACTCCTACAATGAGCAGTTCTTC. The genes are TRBV6-6 and TRBJ2-1; no definite D call. This CDR3 is 16 amino acids long. V was cut by 4 bases and J by 0 bases, with 13 bases left in between. Germline lookup yields CDR1 MNHNY and CDR2 SVGAGI (reference sequence).

In its sample, this clonotype was seen many times. The V call is TRBV15, the J call TRBJ2-1; 11 nucleotides match TRBD1. The trim removed 5 bases at V and 1 base at J, leaving 7 bases unmatched. Germline CDR1 reads LNHNV; CDR2 reads YYDKDF (reference sequence). This CDR3 spans 17 amino acids. CDR3 loop: CATSSRTGGLSYNEQFF. CDR3 nucleotide sequence: TGTGCCACCAGCTCCCGGACAGGGGGCTTGTCCTACAATGAGCAGTTCTTC.

This clonotype turned up a few times. This chain uses TRBV19 with TRBJ1-1, with D tentatively TRBD1 (5 bases). Germline lookup yields CDR1 LNHDA and CDR2 SQIVND (reference sequence). The CDR3 has 13 amino acids. V was shortened by 5 bases and J by 4 bases, with 11 bases between the two germline ends. This CDR3 is CASSGDGFTEAFF. The DNA of the CDR3 is TGTGCCAGTAGTGGGGACGGATTCACTGAAGCTTTCTTT.

This chain joins TRBV29-1 and TRBJ1-1; D gene unclear. The CDR3 has 13 amino acids. V was clipped by 2 bases and J by 1 base, with 8 bases between them. The germline gives CDR1 SQVTM, CDR2 ANQGSEA. The CDR3 nucleotides read TGCAGCGTTGAAAAGGCAGGGAACACTGAAGCTTTCTTT. This encodes CSVEKAGNTEAFF.

The chain couples TRBV20-1 to TRBJ2-1; 8 bases fit TRBD1. Germline V gives CDR1 DFQATT, CDR2 SNEGSKA (reference sequence). This CDR3 comprises 14 residues. Trimming removed 0 bases from V and 6 bases from J; junction bases left unmatched: 4. DNA for the CDR3: TGCAGTGCTAGAGATTATGACAGGGGCAATGAGCAGTTCTTC. Translating it yields CSARDYDRGNEQFF.

In this sample, this clonotype turned up many times. Since a much larger clone is just one base distant, this may be a read error. This chain connects TRBV20-1 to TRBJ2-7; perhaps TRBD2 as D (5 bases). The V end lost 0 bases, the J end lost 6 bases, and 21 bases lay between the germline ends. The CDR3 covers 16 residues. Per the germline V gene, CDR1 is DFQATT and CDR2 is SNEGSKA (reference sequence). CDR3: CSARDPAALECSEQYF. CDR3 DNA: TGCAGTGCTAGAGATCCAGCGGCGTTAGAGTGCTCCGAGCAGTACTTC.

In its sample, this clonotype was seen many times. CDR3 nucleotide sequence: TGCAGTGCTAGAGCCCGGGCACGGGAATACGAGCAGTACTTC. Amino acids: CSARARAREYEQYF. This sequence joins TRBV20-1 and TRBJ2-7, with D maybe TRBD2 (5 bases). The CDR3 is 14 amino acids. With 1 base removed from V and 4 bases from J, the gap between germline ends came to 14 bases. Germline loops: CDR1 DFQATT, CDR2 SNEGSKA (reference sequence).